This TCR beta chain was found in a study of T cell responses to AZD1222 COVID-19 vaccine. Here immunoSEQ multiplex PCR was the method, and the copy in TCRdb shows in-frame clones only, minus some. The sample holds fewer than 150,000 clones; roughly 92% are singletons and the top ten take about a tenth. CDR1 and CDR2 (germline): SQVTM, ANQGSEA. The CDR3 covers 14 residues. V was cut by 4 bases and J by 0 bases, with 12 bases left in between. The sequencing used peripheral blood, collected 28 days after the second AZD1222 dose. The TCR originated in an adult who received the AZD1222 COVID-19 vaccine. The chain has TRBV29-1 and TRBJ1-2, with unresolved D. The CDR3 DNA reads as TGCAGCGTTGTGTCAGGAGAAGCTAACTATGGCTACACCTTC. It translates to CSVVSGEANYGYTF.